Below, one TCR beta chain is given with its context. Its antigen is still unknown. The germline V gene has CDR1 MRHNA and CDR2 SNTAGT. The V gene end was trimmed by 10 bases and the J gene end by 7 bases; junction bases not matched to a gene: 11. This CDR3 is built from 14 residues. The data stem from a study of cytomegalovirus exposure and HLA in healthy donors. Study outcomes and limitations: Through in vitro validation, a few CMV-associated chains were shown to be specific for CMV antigens. A later analysis linked a missense DCLRE1C variant to TCR beta V- and J-gene trimming. Cytomegalovirus status, reportedly, was diagnosed with high specificity and sensitivity by the classifier.

Unrecorded immune exposure was likely among donors, who were nominally healthy when sampled. In the PCR, 60 Vbeta and 13 Jbeta primers were used. Here immunoSEQ multiplex PCR was the method, and the copy in TCRdb shows in-frame clones only, minus some. The sample has over 150,000 clones, 80% seen once. The rearrangement uses TRBV6-4 and TRBJ2-1, with 9 bases lining up with TRBD2. The source is a man aged 25-45 years in good health and CMV-seropositive. Sequenced: PBMCs. CDR3 loop: CATRTSGLVNEQFF. CDR3 DNA: TGTGCCACCCGCACTAGCGGGCTTGTTAATGAGCAGTTCTTC.